These 13 T cell receptor beta chains share one sample of origin, sequenced in a study of control samples from healthy donors and cancer patients. Assay used: immunoSEQ multiplex PCR; TCRdb lists only in-frame clones, some missing. In the table there are 120,000 to 150,000 clones, more than 85% of which are singletons. The sample consisted of blood. Receptor source: a woman aged 25 to 39 in good health.

The V and J genes are TRBV7-9 and TRBJ2-7; 10 bases map to TRBD1. Germline V CDR1 and CDR2: SEHNR, FQNEAQ (reference sequence). The ends lost 4 bases at V and 5 bases at J; junction bases unmatched: 5. This CDR3 has 14 amino acids. CDR3 region: CASSSRDRGNEQYF. In DNA, the CDR3 is TGTGCCAGCAGCTCCCGGGACAGGGGAAACGAGCAGTACTTC. Supplemented by reference TRBV7-9 and TRBJ2-7, the full variable domain reads DTGVSQNPRHKITKRGQNVTFRCDPISEHNRLYWYRQTLGQGPEFLTYFQNEAQLEKSRLLSDRFSAERPKGSFSTLEIQRTEQGDSAMYLCASSSRDRGNEQYFGPGTRLTVT.

This clone has just one count. The chain recombines TRBV15 with TRBJ2-4; TRBD1 matches at 7 bases. From germline, CDR1 is LNHNV and CDR2 YYDKDF (reference sequence). CDR3 length: 18 residues. V trimming: 1 base; J trimming: 0 bases; junction bases outside the gene matches: 9. For the CDR3, the DNA is TGTGCCACCAGCAGAGTAACTACAGGGGATGTAGCCAAAAACATTCAGTACTTC. This sequence encodes CATSRVTTGDVAKNIQYF.

V is TRBV27 and J is TRBJ2-1; D is unresolved. The germline V gene has CDR1 MNHEY and CDR2 SMNVEV (reference sequence). The V gene lost 5 bases and the J gene lost 4 bases, with 3 bases spanning the gap. The CDR3 consists of 11 residues. This chain's CDR3 is CASSRYNEQFF. The DNA of the CDR3 is TGTGCCAGCAGTCGGTACAATGAGCAGTTCTTC.

The V and J genes are TRBV5-1 and TRBJ2-3, with D possibly TRBD1 on 5 matching bases. The CDR3 runs 15 residues. Trimming removed 4 bases from V and 0 bases from J, with 12 bases in between. Germline V gene sequence: CDR1 SGHRS, CDR2 YFSETQ. The CDR3 DNA is TGCGCCAGCAGCGTGGACATCTCTAGCACAGATACGCAGTATTTT. This codes for CASSVDISSTDTQYF. Full variable domain (rest looked up from reference TRBV5-1 and TRBJ2-3): KAGVTQTPRYLIKTRGQQVTLSCSPISGHRSVSWYQQTPGQGLQFLFEYFSETQRNKGNFPGRFSGRQFSNSRSEMNVSTLELGDSALYLCASSVDISSTDTQYFGPGTRLTVL.

This chain connects TRBV6-6 to TRBJ2-7, with D perhaps matching TRBD1 (5 bases). The germline gives CDR1 MNHNY, CDR2 SVGAGI (reference sequence). The CDR3 is 12 amino acids. V gave up 5 bases and J gave up 6 bases, with 11 bases separating them. The CDR3: CASSLTTGEQYF. The CDR3 region has the DNA TGTGCCAGCAGTCTTACCACAGGCGAGCAGTACTTC.

CDR3 nucleotides: TGTGCCAGCAGCGTAGCCGCTGGGGCCAACGTCCTGACTTTC. Its protein is CASSVAAGANVLTF. This rearrangement joins TRBV9 to TRBJ2-6; D is undetermined. Between the trimmed V and J ends, which lost 0 bases and 2 bases, there was a span of 3 bases. Per germline, CDR1 SGDLS and CDR2 YYNGEE. The CDR3 extends over 14 amino acids.

The rearrangement joins TRBV29-1 to TRBJ2-1; D may be TRBD2 (5 bases). Germline assignment: CDR1 SQVTM and CDR2 ANQGSEA. This CDR3 spans 12 amino acids. CDR3 sequence (DNA): TGCAGTGGAGGAATGAGTACTGCCGAGCAGTTCTTC. Amino acid sequence: CSGGMSTAEQFF.

V and J are TRBV4-2 and TRBJ1-2, with D perhaps TRBD1 (5 bases). The CDR3 extends over 15 amino acids. Trimming removed 3 bases at V and 6 bases at J, with 17 bases between. The germline CDR1 and CDR2 sequences are LGHNA and YNFKEQ. The CDR3 DNA reads as TGTGCCAGCAGCCAGACGTTCGCAGGGACGAATGGCTACACCTTC. Translation: CASSQTFAGTNGYTF.

The V call is TRBV5-4, the J call TRBJ1-4, with D maybe TRBD1 (5 bases). The CDR3 runs 15 residues. Germline V gene sequence: CDR1 SGHNT, CDR2 YYREEE (reference sequence). V was shortened by 0 bases and J by 5 bases, with 11 bases between the two germline ends. Here the CDR3 reads CASSLAGPGNEKLFF. CDR3 bases: TGTGCCAGCAGCTTGGCGGGACCCGGAAATGAAAAACTGTTTTTT.

V and J are TRBV19 and TRBJ1-5; 10 nucleotides match TRBD1. This CDR3 is 15 amino acids long. CDR1 and CDR2 from the germline V gene are LNHDA and SQIVND (reference sequence). V was clipped by 7 bases and J by 5 bases; unmatched bases: 8. CDR3 residues: CASTTWTGGDQPQHF. In nucleotides, the CDR3 is TGTGCCAGTACTACGTGGACAGGGGGGGATCAGCCCCAGCATTTT.

The chain uses TRBV11-2 and TRBJ1-4, with TRBD1 as a possible D gene (5 bases). The ends were cut back, 5 bases at V and 3 bases at J, with 13 bases in the middle. The CDR3 runs to 15 residues. The germline gives CDR1 SGHAT, CDR2 FQNNGV. CDR3 in amino acids: CASSPAGTANEKLFF. CDR3 nucleotides: TGTGCCAGCAGCCCGGCCGGGACGGCTAATGAAAAACTGTTTTTT.

This clone was found once. The chain is built from TRBV4-1 and TRBJ1-1; the D is unclear. There are 14 residues in the CDR3. V lost 1 base to trimming and J lost 3 bases, with 9 bases between them. Germline assignment: CDR1 MGHRA and CDR2 YSYEKL. The CDR3 sequence: CASSQGRTYTEAFF. The DNA for the CDR3 is TGCGCCAGCAGCCAAGGCAGGACTTACACTGAAGCTTTCTTT.

The chain is built from TRBV2 and TRBJ1-2, with D hard to call. V lost 5 bases, J lost 1 base, and 5 bases lay in between. The CDR3 totals 12 residues. CDR1 is SNHLY and CDR2 is FYNNEI in the germline V gene. The CDR3 coding sequence is TGTGCCAGCAGTACGATTAACTATGGCTACACCTTC. Translating it yields CASSTINYGYTF.